This T cell receptor beta chain was obtained from a study of Graves' ophthalmopathy and Graves' hyperthyroidism. Study-level results: Both a roughly 70% sensitivity and a 72.22% specificity characterized the model's predictions of ophthalmopathy progression. Blood repertoires reportedly contained most expanded thyroid clonotypes above 0.001 frequency.

About this clonotype: Antigen specificity is unknown.

TCR beta CDR3 regions were amplified from RNA transcripts. HTBI primers primed a first-round RT-PCR, and a second-round multiplex PCR followed. In TCRdb, the multiplex PCR reads were re-called with MiXCR into one record per CDR3 protein. The repertoire includes about 210,000 distinct CDR3 sequences, about 32% of them detected once, and 9.1% sits in the top ten. Reliance was placed on clinical symptoms, serum thyroxine, TRAb, thyroid ultrasound and orbital computed tomography for diagnosis. With 5 bases clipped from V and 2 bases from J, the junction kept 2 bases outside the gene matches. CDR1 MNHEY and CDR2 SVGEGT come from the germline V gene. The CDR3 is made up of 13 amino acids.

The sample consisted of peripheral blood. The chain combines TRBV6-2 or TRBV6-3 with TRBJ1-1; 7 positions match TRBD1. This TCR came from a man in his forties or fifties with Graves' ophthalmopathy. In DNA, the CDR3 is TGTGCCAGCAGTGGACAGGCCAACACTGAAGCTTTCTTT. Translation gives CASSGQANTEAFF.